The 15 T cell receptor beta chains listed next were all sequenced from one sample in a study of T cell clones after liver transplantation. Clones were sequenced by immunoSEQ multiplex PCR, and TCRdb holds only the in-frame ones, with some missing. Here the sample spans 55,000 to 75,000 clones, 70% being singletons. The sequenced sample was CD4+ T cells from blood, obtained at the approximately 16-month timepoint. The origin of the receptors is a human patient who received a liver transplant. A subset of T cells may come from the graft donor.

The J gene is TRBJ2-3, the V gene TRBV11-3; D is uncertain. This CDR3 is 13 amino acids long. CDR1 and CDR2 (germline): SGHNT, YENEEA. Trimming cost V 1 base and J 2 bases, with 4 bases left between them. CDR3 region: CASSLGLTDTQYF. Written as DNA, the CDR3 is TGTGCCAGCAGCTTAGGGCTCACAGATACGCAGTATTTT.

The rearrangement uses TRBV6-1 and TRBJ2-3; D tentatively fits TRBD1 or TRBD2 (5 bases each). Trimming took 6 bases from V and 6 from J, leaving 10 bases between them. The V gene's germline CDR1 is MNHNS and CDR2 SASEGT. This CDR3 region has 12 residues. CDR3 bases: TGTGCCAGCAGGGGACCAGGGGATACGCAGTATTTT. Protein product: CASRGPGDTQYF.

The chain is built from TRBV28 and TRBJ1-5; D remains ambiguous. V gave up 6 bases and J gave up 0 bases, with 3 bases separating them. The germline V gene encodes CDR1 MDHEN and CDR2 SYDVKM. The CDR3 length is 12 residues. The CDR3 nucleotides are TGTGCCAGCAGGCTTAGCAATCAGCCCCAGCATTTT. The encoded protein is CASRLSNQPQHF.

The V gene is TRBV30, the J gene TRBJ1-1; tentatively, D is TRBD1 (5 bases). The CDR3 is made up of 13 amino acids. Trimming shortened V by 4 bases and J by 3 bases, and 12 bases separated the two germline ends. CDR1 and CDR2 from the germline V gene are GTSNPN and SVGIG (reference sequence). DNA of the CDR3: TGTGCCTGGACTAGACAGACAGACACTGAAGCTTTCTTT. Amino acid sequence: CAWTRQTDTEAFF.

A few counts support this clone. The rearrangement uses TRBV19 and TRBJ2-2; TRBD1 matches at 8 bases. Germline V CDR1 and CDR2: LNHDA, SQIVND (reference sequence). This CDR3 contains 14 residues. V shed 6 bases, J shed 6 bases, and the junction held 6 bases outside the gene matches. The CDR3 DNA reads TGTGCCAGTAGCTGGACAGGGATCCCCGGGGAGCTGTTTTTT. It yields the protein CASSWTGIPGELFF.

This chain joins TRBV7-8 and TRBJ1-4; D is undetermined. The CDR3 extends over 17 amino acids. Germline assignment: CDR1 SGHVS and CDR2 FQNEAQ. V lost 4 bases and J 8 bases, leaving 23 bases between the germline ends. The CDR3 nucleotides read TGTGCCAGCAGCTCCGGCCAGGTGGTATCGCGTGTGGAAAAACTGTTTTTT. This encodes CASSSGQVVSRVEKLFF. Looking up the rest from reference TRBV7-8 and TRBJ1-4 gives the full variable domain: GAGVSQSPRYKVAKRGQDVALRCDPISGHVSLFWYQQALGQGPEFLTYFQNEAQLDKSGLPSDRFFAERPEGSVSTLKIQRTQQEDSAVYLCASSSGQVVSRVEKLFFGSGTQLSVL.

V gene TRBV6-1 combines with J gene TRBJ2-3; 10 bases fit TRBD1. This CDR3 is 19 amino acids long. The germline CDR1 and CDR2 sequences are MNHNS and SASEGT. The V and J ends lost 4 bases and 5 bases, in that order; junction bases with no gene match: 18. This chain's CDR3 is CASSAAITGTGAPRDTQYF. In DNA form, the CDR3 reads TGTGCCAGCAGTGCCGCCATTACCGGGACAGGGGCCCCTAGAGATACGCAGTATTTT.

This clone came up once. CDR3 nucleotide sequence: TGTGCCAGCAGCTTAGCGCGGGCCTCCTACGAGCAGTACTTC. Its protein is CASSLARASYEQYF. The chain uses TRBV13 and TRBJ2-7, with D possibly TRBD2 on 5 matching bases. CDR1 is PRHDT, CDR2 FYEKMQ, per germline (reference sequence). The CDR3 totals 14 residues. V lost 1 base, J lost 0 bases, and 7 bases lay in between.

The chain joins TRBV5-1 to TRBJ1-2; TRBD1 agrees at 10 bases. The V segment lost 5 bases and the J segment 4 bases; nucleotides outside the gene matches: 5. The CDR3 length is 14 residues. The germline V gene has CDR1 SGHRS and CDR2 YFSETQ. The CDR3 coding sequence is TGCGCCAGCAGTTCGGGACAGGGGATCTATGGCTACACCTTC. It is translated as CASSSGQGIYGYTF.

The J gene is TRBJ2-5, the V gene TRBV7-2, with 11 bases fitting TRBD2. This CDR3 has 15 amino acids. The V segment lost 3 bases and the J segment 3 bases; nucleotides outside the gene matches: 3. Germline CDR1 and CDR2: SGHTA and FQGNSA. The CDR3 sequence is CASSLDSGREETQYF. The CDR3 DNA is TGTGCCAGCAGCTTGGATAGCGGGAGGGAAGAGACCCAGTACTTC.

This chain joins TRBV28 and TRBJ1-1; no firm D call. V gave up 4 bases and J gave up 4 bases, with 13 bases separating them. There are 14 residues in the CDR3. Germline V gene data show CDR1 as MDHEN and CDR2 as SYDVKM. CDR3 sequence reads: CASSYPSLGTEAFF. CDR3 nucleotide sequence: TGTGCCAGCAGTTACCCTTCGCTCGGCACTGAAGCTTTCTTT.

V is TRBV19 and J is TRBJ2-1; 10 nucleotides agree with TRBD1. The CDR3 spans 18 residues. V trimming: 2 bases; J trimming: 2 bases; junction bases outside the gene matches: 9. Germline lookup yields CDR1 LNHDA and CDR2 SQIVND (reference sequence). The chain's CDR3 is CASSIIQSGTGAYNEQFF. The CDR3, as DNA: TGTGCCAGTAGTATAATTCAATCCGGGACAGGGGCCTACAATGAGCAGTTCTTC.

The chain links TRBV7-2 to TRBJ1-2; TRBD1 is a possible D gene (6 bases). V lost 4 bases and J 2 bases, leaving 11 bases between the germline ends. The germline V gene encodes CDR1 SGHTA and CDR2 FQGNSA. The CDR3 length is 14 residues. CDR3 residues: CASSSIRGNYGYTF. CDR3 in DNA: TGTGCCAGCAGCTCCATCAGGGGAAACTATGGCTACACCTTC.

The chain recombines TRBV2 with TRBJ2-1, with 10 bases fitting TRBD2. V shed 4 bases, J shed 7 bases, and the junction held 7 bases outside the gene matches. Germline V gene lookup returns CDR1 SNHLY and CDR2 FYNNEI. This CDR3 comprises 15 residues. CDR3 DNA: TGTGCCAGCAGTGGGGGTCTAGCGGGAGTGAATGAGCAGTTCTTC. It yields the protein CASSGGLAGVNEQFF.

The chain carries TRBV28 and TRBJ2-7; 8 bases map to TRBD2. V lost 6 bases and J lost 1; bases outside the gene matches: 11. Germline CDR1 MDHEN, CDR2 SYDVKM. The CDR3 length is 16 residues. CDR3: CASSPGGGRNSYEQYV. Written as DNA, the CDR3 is TGTGCCAGCAGCCCGGGCGGCGGGAGGAATTCCTACGAGCAGTACGTC.